One and the same sample provided the 5 T cell receptor beta chains below, sequenced in a study of shared clonotypes between healthy human individuals. Method: immunoSEQ multiplex PCR; TCRdb's copy keeps in-frame clones and lacks some. The data show around 690,000 clones, 90% seen once. Sequences were obtained from memory CD8+ T cells from PBMCs. Noted subset: CD45RO+ cells pooled with CCR7-negative TemRA cells. Receptors were obtained from a young man in good health. Some clones in this sample may be carry-over from other donors' samples.

The chain links TRBV7-8 to TRBJ2-3, with TRBD2 matching over 7 bases. This CDR3 is built from 14 residues. The V segment lost 5 bases and the J segment 3 bases; nucleotides outside the gene matches: 5. Germline CDR1 and CDR2: SGHVS and FQNEAQ. The CDR3: CASSPWGGTDTQYF. The CDR3, as DNA: TGTGCCAGCAGCCCATGGGGGGGAACAGATACGCAGTATTTT.

This clone has just one count. The J gene is TRBJ2-7, the V gene TRBV5-6; no definite D call. Between the trimmed V and J ends, which lost 3 bases and 1 base, there was a span of 5 bases. CDR3 length: 12 residues. The germline gives CDR1 SGHDT, CDR2 YYEEEE. The CDR3 spells CASSSQSYEQYF. The CDR3 DNA sequence: TGTGCCAGCAGCTCCCAGTCCTACGAGCAGTACTTC.

The chain is built from TRBV5-4 and TRBJ2-1; D is uncertain. With 2 bases removed from V and 5 bases from J, the gap between germline ends came to 5 bases. Germline V gene sequence: CDR1 SGHNT, CDR2 YYREEE (reference sequence). The CDR3 length is 12 residues. For the CDR3, the DNA is TGTGCCAGCAGCTTACGCGACAATGAGCAGTTCTTC. It is translated as CASSLRDNEQFF.

A remark on this clone: The same CDR3 can be traced to other DNA sequences in this sample. This chain joins TRBV9 and TRBJ2-1; no definite D call. Germline lookup yields CDR1 SGDLS and CDR2 YYNGEE. The CDR3 is 15 amino acids. The germline V and J ends were trimmed by 0 bases and 6 bases, with 13 bases remaining between them. The CDR3 nucleotides read TGTGCCAGCAGCGTAGGCGGTGGGCCCTCCAATGAGCAGTTCTTC. This gives the protein CASSVGGGPSNEQFF.

In this sample, this clone turned up a few times. This chain's CDR3 is CASSPNGGQPQHF. The CDR3 coding sequence is TGTGCCAGCAGTCCAAACGGGGGCCAGCCCCAGCATTTT. This chain uses TRBV27 with TRBJ1-5, with TRBD1 as a possible D gene (6 bases). Germline CDR1 and CDR2: MNHEY and SMNVEV (reference sequence). V was cut by 5 bases and J by 7 bases, with 12 bases left in between. CDR3 size: 13 residues.